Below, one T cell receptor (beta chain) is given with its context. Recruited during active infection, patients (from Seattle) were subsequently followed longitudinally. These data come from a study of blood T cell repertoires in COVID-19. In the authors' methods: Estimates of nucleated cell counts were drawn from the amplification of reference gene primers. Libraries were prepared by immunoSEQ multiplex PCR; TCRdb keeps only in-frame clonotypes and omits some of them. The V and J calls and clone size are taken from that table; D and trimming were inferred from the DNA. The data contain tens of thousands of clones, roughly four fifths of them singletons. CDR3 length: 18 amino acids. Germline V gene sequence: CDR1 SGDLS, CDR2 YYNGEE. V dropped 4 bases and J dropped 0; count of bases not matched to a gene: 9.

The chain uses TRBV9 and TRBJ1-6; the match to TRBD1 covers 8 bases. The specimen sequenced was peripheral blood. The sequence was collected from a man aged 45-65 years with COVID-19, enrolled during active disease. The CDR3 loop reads CASSHGDRMSSYNSPLHF. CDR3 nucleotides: TGTGCCAGCAGCCACGGGGACAGGATGAGCTCCTATAATTCACCCCTCCACTTT.